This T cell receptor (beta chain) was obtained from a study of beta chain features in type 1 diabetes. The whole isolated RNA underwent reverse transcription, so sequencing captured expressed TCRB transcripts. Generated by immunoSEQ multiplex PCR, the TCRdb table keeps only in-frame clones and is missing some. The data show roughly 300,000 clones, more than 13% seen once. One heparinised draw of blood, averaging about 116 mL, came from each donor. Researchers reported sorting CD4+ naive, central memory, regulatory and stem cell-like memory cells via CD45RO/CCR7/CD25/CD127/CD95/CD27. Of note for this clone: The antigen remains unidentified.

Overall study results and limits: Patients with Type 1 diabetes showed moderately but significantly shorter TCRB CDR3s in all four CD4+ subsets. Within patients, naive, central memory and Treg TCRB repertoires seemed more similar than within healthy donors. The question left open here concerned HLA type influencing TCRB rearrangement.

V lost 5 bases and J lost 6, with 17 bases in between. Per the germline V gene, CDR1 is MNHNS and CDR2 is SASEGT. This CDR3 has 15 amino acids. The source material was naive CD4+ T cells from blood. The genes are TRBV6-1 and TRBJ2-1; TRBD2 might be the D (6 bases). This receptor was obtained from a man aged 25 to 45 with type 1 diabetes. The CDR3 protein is CASSTTSGFGNEQFF. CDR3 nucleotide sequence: TGTGCCAGCAGTACGACCAGCGGGTTCGGCAATGAGCAGTTCTTC.